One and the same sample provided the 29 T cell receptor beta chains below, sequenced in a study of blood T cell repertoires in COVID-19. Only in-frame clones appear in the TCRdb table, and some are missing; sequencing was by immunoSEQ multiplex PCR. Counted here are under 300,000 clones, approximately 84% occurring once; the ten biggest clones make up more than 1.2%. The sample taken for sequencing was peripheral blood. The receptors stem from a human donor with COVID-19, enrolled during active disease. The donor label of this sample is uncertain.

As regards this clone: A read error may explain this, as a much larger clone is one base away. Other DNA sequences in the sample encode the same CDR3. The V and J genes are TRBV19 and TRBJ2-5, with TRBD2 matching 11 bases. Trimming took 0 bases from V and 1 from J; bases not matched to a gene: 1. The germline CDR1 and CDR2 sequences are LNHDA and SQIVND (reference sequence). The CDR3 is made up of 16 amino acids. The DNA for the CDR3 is TGTGCCAGTAGTATAGATGGGACTAGCGGCCAAGAGACCCAGTACTTC. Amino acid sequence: CASSIDGTSGQETQYF.

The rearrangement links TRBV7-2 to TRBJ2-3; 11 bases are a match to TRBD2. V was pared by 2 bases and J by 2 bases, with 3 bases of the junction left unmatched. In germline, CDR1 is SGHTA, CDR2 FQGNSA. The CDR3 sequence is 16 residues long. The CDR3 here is CASSLRLAGLTDTQYF. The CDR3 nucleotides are TGTGCCAGCAGCTTAAGACTAGCGGGGCTCACAGATACGCAGTATTTT.

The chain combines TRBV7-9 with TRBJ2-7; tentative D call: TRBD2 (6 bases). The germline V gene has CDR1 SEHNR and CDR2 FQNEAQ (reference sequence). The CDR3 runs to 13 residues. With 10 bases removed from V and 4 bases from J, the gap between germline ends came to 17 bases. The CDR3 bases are TGTGCCATCACCCGACTAGAATCTTACGAGCAGTACTTC. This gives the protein CAITRLESYEQYF.

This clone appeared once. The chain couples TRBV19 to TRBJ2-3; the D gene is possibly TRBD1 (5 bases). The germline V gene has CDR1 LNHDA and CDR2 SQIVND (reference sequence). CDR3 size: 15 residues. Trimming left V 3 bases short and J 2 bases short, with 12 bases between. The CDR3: CASSIPGRDTDTQYF. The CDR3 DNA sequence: TGTGCCAGTAGTATCCCCGGCAGGGACACAGATACGCAGTATTTT.

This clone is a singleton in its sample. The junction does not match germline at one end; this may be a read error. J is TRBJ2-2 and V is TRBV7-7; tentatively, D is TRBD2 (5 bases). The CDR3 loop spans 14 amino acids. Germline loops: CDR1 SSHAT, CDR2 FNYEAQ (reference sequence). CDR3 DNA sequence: TGTGCTAGCAGCCTCGTACTAGGAACCGGGGAGCTGTTTTTT. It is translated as CASSLVLGTGELFF.

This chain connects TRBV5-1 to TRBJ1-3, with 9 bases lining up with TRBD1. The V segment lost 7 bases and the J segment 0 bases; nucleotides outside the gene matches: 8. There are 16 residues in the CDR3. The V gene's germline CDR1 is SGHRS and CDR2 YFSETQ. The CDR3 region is CASGETGGGSGNTIYF. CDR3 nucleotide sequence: TGCGCCAGCGGAGAGACAGGGGGAGGCTCTGGAAACACCATATATTTT.

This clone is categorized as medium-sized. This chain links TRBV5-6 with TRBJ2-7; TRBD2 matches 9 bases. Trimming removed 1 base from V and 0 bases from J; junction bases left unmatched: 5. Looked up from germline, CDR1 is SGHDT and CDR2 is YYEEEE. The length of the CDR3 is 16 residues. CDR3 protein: CASSLHGRGGSYEQYF. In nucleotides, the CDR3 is TGTGCCAGCAGCTTGCACGGGCGGGGGGGCTCCTACGAGCAGTACTTC.

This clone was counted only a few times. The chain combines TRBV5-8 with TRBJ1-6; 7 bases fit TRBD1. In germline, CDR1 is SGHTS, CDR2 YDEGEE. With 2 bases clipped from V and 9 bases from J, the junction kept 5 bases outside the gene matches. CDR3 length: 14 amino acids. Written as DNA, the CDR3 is TGTGCCAGCAGCTTTCAGGGGGATTTTTCACCCCTCCACTTT. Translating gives CASSFQGDFSPLHF.

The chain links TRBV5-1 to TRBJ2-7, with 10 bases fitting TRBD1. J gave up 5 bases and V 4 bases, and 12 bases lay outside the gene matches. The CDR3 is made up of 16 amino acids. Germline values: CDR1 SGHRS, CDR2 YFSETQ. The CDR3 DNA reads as TGCGCCAGCAGCATAGCCACCGGGACAGGGGCCGACGAGCAGTACTTC. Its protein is CASSIATGTGADEQYF.

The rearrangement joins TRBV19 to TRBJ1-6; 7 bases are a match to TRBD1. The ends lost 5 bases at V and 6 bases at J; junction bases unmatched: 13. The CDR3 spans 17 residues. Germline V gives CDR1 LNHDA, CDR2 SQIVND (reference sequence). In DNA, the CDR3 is TGTGCCAGTAGTGACCCGGGACAGTGGGGCAGTAATTCACCCCTCCACTTT. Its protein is CASSDPGQWGSNSPLHF.

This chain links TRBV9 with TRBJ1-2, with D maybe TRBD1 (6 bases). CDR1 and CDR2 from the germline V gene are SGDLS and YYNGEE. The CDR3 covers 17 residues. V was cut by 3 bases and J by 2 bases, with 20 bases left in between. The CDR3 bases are TGTGCCAGCAGCGCACGAACACAGCAGGGGCCAAACTATGGCTACACCTTC. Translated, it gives CASSARTQQGPNYGYTF. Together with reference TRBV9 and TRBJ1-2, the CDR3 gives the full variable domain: DSGVTQTPKHLITATGQRVTLRCSPRSGDLSVYWYQQSLDQGLQFLIQYYNGEERAKGNILERFSAQQFPDLHSELNLSSLELGDSALYFCASSARTQQGPNYGYTFGSGTRLTVV.

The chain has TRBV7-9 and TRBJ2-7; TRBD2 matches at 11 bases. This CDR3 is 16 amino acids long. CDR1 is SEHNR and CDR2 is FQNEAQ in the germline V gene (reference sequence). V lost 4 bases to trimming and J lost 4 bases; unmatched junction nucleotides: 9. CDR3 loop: CASSYGTSGLLYEQYF. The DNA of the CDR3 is TGTGCCAGCAGCTACGGGACTAGCGGCCTACTTTACGAGCAGTACTTC.

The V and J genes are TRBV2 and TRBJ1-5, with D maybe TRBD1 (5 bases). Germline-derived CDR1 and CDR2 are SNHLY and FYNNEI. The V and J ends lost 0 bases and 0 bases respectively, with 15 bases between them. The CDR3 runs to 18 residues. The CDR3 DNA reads TGTGCCAGCAGTGAAGCTGGGTACGGGGACTATAGCAATCAGCCCCAGCATTTT. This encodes CASSEAGYGDYSNQPQHF.

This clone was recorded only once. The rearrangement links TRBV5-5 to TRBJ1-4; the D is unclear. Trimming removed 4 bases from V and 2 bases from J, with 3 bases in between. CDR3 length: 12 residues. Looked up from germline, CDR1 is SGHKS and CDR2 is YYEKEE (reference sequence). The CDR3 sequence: CASSRTNEKLFF. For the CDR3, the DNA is TGTGCCAGCAGCCGGACTAATGAAAAACTGTTTTTT.

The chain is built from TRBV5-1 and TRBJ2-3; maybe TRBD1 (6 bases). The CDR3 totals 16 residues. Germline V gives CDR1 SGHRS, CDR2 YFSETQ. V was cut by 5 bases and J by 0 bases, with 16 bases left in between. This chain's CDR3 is CASSVRTDSSTDTQYF. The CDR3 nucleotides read TGCGCCAGCAGTGTTAGGACAGACTCTAGCACAGATACGCAGTATTTT.

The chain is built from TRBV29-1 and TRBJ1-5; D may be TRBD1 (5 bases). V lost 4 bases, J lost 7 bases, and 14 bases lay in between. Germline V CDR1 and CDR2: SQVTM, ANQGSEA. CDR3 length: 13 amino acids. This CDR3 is CSVAVGDGQPQHF. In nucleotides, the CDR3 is TGCAGCGTTGCCGTAGGGGATGGGCAGCCCCAGCATTTT. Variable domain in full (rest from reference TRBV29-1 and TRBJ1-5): SAVISQKPSRDICQRGTSLTIQCQVDSQVTMMFWYRQQPGQSLTLIATANQGSEATYESGFVIDKFPISRPNLTFSTLTVSNMSPEDSSIYLCSVAVGDGQPQHFGDGTRLSIL.

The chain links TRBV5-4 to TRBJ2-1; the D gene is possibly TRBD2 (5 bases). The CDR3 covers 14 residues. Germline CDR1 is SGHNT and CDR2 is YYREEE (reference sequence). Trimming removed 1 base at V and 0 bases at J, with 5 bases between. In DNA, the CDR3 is TGTGCCAGCAGCTTGCGGGGCTCCTACAATGAGCAGTTCTTC. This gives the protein CASSLRGSYNEQFF.

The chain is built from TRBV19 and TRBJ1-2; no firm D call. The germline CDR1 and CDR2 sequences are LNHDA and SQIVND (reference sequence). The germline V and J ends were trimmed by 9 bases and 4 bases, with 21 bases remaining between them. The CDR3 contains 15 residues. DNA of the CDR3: TGTGCCAGCGGGATCCAAGGGAAAGGAGGCTATGGCTACACCTTC. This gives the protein CASGIQGKGGYGYTF. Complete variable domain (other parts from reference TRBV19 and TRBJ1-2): DGGITQSPKYLFRKEGQNVTLSCEQNLNHDAMYWYRQDPGQGLRLIYYSQIVNDFQKGDIAEGYSVSREKKESFPLTVTSAQKNPTAFYLCASGIQGKGGYGYTFGSGTRLTVV.

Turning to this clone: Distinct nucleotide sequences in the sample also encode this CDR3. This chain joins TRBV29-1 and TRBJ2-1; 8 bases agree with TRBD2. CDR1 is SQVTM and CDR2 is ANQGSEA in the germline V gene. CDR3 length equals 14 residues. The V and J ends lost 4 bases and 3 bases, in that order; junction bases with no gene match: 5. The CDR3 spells CSVATSGNYNEQFF. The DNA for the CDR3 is TGCAGCGTTGCAACTAGCGGTAACTACAATGAGCAGTTCTTC.

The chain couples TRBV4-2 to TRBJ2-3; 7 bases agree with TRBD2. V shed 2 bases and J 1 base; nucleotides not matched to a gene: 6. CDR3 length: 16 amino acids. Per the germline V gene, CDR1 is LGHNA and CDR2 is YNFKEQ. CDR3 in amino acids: CASSQSPSGGTDTQYF. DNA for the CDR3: TGTGCCAGCAGCCAATCCCCTAGCGGAGGCACAGATACGCAGTATTTT.

This CDR3 reads CASSPRDTYGYTF. The CDR3 nucleotides read TGTGCCAGCTCACCAAGGGACACCTATGGCTACACCTTC. This chain uses TRBV18 with TRBJ1-2; tentative D call: TRBD1 (6 bases). This CDR3 region has 13 residues. Germline-derived CDR1 and CDR2 are KGHSH and LQKENI. The V end lost 2 bases, the J end lost 4 bases, and 8 bases lay between the germline ends. Full variable domain (missing parts from reference TRBV18 and TRBJ1-2): NAGVMQNPRHLVRRRGQEARLRCSPMKGHSHVYWYRQLPEEGLKFMVYLQKENIIDESGMPKERFSAEFPKEGPSILRIQQVVRGDSAAYFCASSPRDTYGYTFGSGTRLTVV.

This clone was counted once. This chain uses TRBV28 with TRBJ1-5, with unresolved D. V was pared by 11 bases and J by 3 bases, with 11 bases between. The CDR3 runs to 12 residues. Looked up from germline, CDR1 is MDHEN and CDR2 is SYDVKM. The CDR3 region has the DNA TGTGCCGGCTCAGGTTCCAATCAGCCCCAGCATTTT. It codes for CAGSGSNQPQHF. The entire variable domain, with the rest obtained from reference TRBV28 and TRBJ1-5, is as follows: DVKVTQSSRYLVKRTGEKVFLECVQDMDHENMFWYRQDPGLGLRLIYFSYDVKMKEKGDIPEGYSVSREKKERFSLILESASTNQTSMYLCAGSGSNQPQHFGDGTRLSIL.

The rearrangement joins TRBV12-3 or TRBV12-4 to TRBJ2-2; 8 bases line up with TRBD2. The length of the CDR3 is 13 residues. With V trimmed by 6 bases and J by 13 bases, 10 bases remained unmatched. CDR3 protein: CASSHGGENGLFF. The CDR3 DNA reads TGTGCCAGCAGCCACGGGGGGGAGAATGGGCTGTTTTTT.

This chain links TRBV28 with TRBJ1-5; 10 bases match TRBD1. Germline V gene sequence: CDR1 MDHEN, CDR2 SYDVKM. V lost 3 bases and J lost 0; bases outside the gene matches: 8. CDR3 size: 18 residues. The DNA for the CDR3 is TGTGCCAGCAGTTTTCCGGGACAGGGGCTCTATAGCAATCAGCCCCAGCATTTT. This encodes CASSFPGQGLYSNQPQHF.

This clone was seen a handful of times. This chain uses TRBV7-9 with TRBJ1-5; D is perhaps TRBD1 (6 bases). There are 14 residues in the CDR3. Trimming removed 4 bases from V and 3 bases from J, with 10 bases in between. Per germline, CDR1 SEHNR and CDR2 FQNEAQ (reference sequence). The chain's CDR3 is CASSWGGDNQPQHF. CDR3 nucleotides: TGTGCCAGCAGCTGGGGGGGCGACAATCAGCCCCAGCATTTT.

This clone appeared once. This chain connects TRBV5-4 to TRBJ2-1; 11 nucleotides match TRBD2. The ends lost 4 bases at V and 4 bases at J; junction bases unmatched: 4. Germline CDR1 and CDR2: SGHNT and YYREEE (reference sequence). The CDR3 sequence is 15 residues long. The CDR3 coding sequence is TGTGCCAGCAGCCAGGGACTAGCGGTATACAATGAGCAGTTCTTC. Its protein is CASSQGLAVYNEQFF.

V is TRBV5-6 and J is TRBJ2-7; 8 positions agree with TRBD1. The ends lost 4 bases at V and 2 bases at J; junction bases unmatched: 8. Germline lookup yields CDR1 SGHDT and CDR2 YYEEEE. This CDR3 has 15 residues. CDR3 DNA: TGTGCCAGCAGCCCTGACAGGGGAAATCCCTACGAGCAGTACTTC. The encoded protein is CASSPDRGNPYEQYF. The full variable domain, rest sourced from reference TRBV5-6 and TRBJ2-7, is DAGVTQSPTHLIKTRGQQVTLRCSPKSGHDTVSWYQQALGQGPQFIFQYYEEEERQRGNFPDRFSGHQFPNYSSELNVNALLLGDSALYLCASSPDRGNPYEQYFGPGTRLTVT.

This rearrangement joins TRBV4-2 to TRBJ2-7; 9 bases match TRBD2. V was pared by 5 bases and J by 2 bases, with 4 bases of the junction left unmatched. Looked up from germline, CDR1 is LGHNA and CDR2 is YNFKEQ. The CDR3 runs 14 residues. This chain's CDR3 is CASSSLAGPYEQYF. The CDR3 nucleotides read TGTGCCAGCAGCTCCCTAGCGGGGCCCTACGAGCAGTACTTC.

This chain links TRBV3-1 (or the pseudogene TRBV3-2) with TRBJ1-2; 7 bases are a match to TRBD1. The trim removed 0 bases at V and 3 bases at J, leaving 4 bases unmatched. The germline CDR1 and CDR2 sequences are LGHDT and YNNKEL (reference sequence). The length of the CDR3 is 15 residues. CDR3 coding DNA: TGTGCCAGCAGCCAAGATCAGGGGGGAGACTATGGCTACACCTTC. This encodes CASSQDQGGDYGYTF.